Below are 22 T cell receptor beta chains sequenced from a single sample in a study of PD-1 blockade in classical Hodgkin lymphoma. Each and every patient relapsed after autologous stem cell transplantation, and patients got differing brentuximab vedotin exposure. The method was immunoSEQ multiplex PCR; TCRdb's version includes in-frame clones alone and lacks a portion of them. The sample lists around 40,000 clones, around 80% occurring once. The sequenced sample was peripheral blood mononuclear cells (PBMCs), obtained at baseline. These receptors came from a human donor with classical Hodgkin lymphoma.

The V and J genes are TRBV19 and TRBJ1-1, with D possibly TRBD1 on 5 matching bases. CDR1 is LNHDA, CDR2 SQIVND, per germline (reference sequence). The CDR3 totals 13 residues. V lost 5 bases, J lost 9 bases, and 16 bases lay in between. The CDR3 reads CASSVSIGTQAFF. The CDR3 bases are TGTGCCAGTAGTGTCTCAATCGGGACCCAAGCTTTCTTT.

The chain carries TRBV2 and TRBJ1-2; 7 bases fit TRBD1. V lost 8 bases and J lost 3; bases outside the gene matches: 0. The CDR3 is made up of 11 amino acids. Germline CDR1 reads SNHLY; CDR2 reads FYNNEI. CDR3 in DNA: TGTGCCAGCGACAGGGACTATGGCTACACCTTC. This sequence encodes CASDRDYGYTF.

About this clone: Being one base from a much bigger clone, this may be a read error. The chain carries TRBV25-1 and TRBJ2-7; a weak D match, TRBD1 (6 bases). Looked up from germline, CDR1 is MGHDK and CDR2 is SYGVNS. Trimming cost V 0 bases and J 3 bases, with 12 bases left between them. The CDR3 contains 15 residues. CDR3 DNA: TGTGCCAGCAGTGAATACCGGGACAACCTCTACGAGCAGTACTTC. This codes for CASSEYRDNLYEQYF.

This clone was picked up a small number of times. The chain's CDR3 is CASSDTQGWPGGYTF. The CDR3 DNA reads TGTGCCAGCAGTGACACACAGGGCTGGCCGGGAGGCTACACCTTC. This chain joins TRBV6-1 and TRBJ1-2; a possible D gene is TRBD1 (6 bases). Germline V CDR1 and CDR2: MNHNS, SASEGT. The CDR3 length is 15 residues. V was pared by 3 bases and J by 8 bases, with 19 bases between.

The chain carries TRBV15 and TRBJ1-1, with D uncertain. V lost 0 bases to trimming and J lost 0 bases, with 8 bases between them. From germline, CDR1 is LNHNV and CDR2 YYDKDF (reference sequence). The CDR3 totals 15 residues. CDR3 sequence: CATSRERPMNTEAFF. CDR3 DNA sequence: TGTGCCACCAGCAGAGAGCGTCCCATGAACACTGAAGCTTTCTTT.

The chain carries TRBV7-2 and TRBJ1-2; a possible D gene is TRBD1 (6 bases). Germline CDR1 and CDR2: SGHTA and FQGNSA. The CDR3 runs to 14 residues. V was pared by 5 bases and J by 0 bases, with 10 bases between. CDR3 bases: TGTGCCAGCAGCGGACAGACGACTAACTATGGCTACACCTTC. This sequence encodes CASSGQTTNYGYTF.

V is TRBV5-6 and J is TRBJ2-5; 8 bases line up with TRBD2. CDR1 and CDR2 from the germline V gene are SGHDT and YYEEEE. The CDR3 contains 16 residues. V lost 4 bases to trimming and J lost 5 bases; unmatched junction nucleotides: 13. Here the CDR3 DNA reads TGTGCCAGCAGCACGGCATTGCGGGGGGCCGTCGAGACCCAGTACTTC. Translating it yields CASSTALRGAVETQYF.

This clone was observed a handful of times. The chain employs TRBV10-3 and TRBJ1-6; D not certain. Between the trimmed V and J ends, which lost 8 bases and 8 bases, there was a span of 7 bases. From germline, CDR1 is ENHRY and CDR2 SYGVKD. CDR3 size: 11 residues. In nucleotides, the CDR3 is TGTGCCATCCGACGGGATTCACCCCTCCACTTT. The encoded protein is CAIRRDSPLHF.

This rearrangement joins TRBV14 to TRBJ2-1; D gene ambiguous. Germline lookup yields CDR1 SGHDN and CDR2 FVKESK. The length of the CDR3 is 15 residues. Trimming cost V 4 bases and J 8 bases, with 18 bases left between them. The CDR3 region is CASSPFQTRVDEQFF. CDR3 sequence (DNA): TGTGCCAGCAGCCCTTTTCAAACCCGTGTCGATGAGCAGTTCTTC. Complete variable domain (other parts from reference TRBV14 and TRBJ2-1): EAGVTQFPSHSVIEKGQTVTLRCDPISGHDNLYWYRRVMGKEIKFLLHFVKESKQDESGMPNNRFLAERTGGTYSTLKVQPAELEDSGVYFCASSPFQTRVDEQFFGPGTRLTVL.

This rearrangement joins TRBV7-2 to TRBJ2-2; the D is unclear. V lost 3 bases, J lost 0 bases, and 5 bases lay in between. The germline V gene has CDR1 SGHTA and CDR2 FQGNSA. This CDR3 has 14 residues. CDR3 coding DNA: TGTGCCAGCAGCTTGGACGCGAACACCGGGGAGCTGTTTTTT. Its protein is CASSLDANTGELFF.

In its sample, this clone was seen once. The rearrangement links TRBV4-2 to TRBJ2-1; TRBD1 is a possible D gene (6 bases). Germline CDR1 reads LGHNA; CDR2 reads YNFKEQ. The CDR3 is made up of 15 amino acids. Trimming removed 0 bases from V and 6 bases from J, with 12 bases in between. The CDR3 protein is CASSQDGSGVNEQFF. The CDR3, as DNA: TGTGCCAGCAGCCAAGATGGCTCAGGGGTCAATGAGCAGTTCTTC.

The table lists this clone with a count of one. This chain joins TRBV18 and TRBJ2-3; D possibly matches TRBD1 or TRBD2 (5 bases each). Germline CDR1 KGHSH, CDR2 LQKENI. This CDR3 comprises 15 residues. V gave up 6 bases and J gave up 2 bases, with 15 bases separating them. CDR3: CASSGTDPFTDTQYF. The CDR3 bases are TGTGCCAGCTCCGGGACCGACCCCTTCACAGATACGCAGTATTTT. The entire variable domain, with the rest obtained from reference TRBV18 and TRBJ2-3, is as follows: NAGVMQNPRHLVRRRGQEARLRCSPMKGHSHVYWYRQLPEEGLKFMVYLQKENIIDESGMPKERFSAEFPKEGPSILRIQQVVRGDSAAYFCASSGTDPFTDTQYFGPGTRLTVL.

The V gene is TRBV6-1, the J gene TRBJ2-3; 12 nucleotides align to TRBD2. Germline V gene sequence: CDR1 MNHNS, CDR2 SASEGT. V shed 3 bases, J shed 7 bases, and the junction held 11 bases outside the gene matches. The CDR3 sequence is 17 residues long. CDR3 region: CASSDLAGGRLRNTQYF. The CDR3, as DNA: TGTGCCAGCAGTGATCTAGCGGGGGGGCGGCTAAGGAATACGCAGTATTTT.

The V call is TRBV6-1, the J call TRBJ2-6, with D hard to call. This CDR3 spans 16 amino acids. Trimming took off 2 bases at V and 2 bases at J, with 10 bases between the two ends. Germline V gene data show CDR1 as MNHNS and CDR2 as SASEGT. CDR3 DNA sequence: TGTGCCAGCAGTGAATACGAGACCCCTGGGGCCAACGTCCTGACTTTC. Translated, it gives CASSEYETPGANVLTF.

This clone has only a few counts. The chain has TRBV5-1 and TRBJ2-6; 14 bases line up with TRBD2. J lost 4 bases, V lost 2 bases, and 8 bases had no gene match. The CDR3 totals 19 residues. CDR1 and CDR2 (germline): SGHRS, YFSETQ. CDR3 region: CASSFLGGLAGAGANVLTF. The CDR3 region has the DNA TGCGCCAGCAGCTTTCTAGGGGGACTAGCGGGGGCCGGGGCCAACGTCCTGACTTTC.

CDR3 amino acids: CASSSGRGNYGYTF. CDR3 bases: TGTGCCAGCAGCTCGGGGAGGGGGAACTATGGCTACACCTTC. This chain joins TRBV7-9 and TRBJ1-2, with TRBD1 as a possible D gene (6 bases). V was trimmed by 4 bases and J by 2 bases, leaving 11 bases between them. Germline CDR1 SEHNR, CDR2 FQNEAQ (reference sequence). The CDR3 has 14 residues.

As concerns this clone: A junction end diverges from the germline sequence, so it may reflect a read error. The chain recombines TRBV4-1 with TRBJ2-7, with D possibly matching TRBD2 (5 bases). The CDR3 contains 15 residues. Germline V gene data show CDR1 as MGHRA and CDR2 as YSYEKL. The CDR3 sequence is CASSPGIGEGYEQYF. Here the CDR3 DNA reads TGTGCCAGCAGCCCGGGGATTGGGGAAGGCTACGAGCAGTACTTC.

The chain has TRBV7-2 and TRBJ1-4; D is perhaps TRBD1 (5 bases). The CDR3 totals 13 residues. With 2 bases removed from V and 6 bases from J, the gap between germline ends came to 7 bases. The germline gives CDR1 SGHTA, CDR2 FQGNSA. CDR3 nucleotides: TGTGCCAGCAGCTTATTCAGGGATGAAAAACTGTTTTTT. This codes for CASSLFRDEKLFF. The whole variable domain, filled in from reference TRBV7-2 and TRBJ1-4, reads GAGVSQSPSNKVTEKGKDVELRCDPISGHTALYWYRQSLGQGLEFLIYFQGNSAPDKSGLPSDRFSAERTGGSVSTLTIQRTQQEDSAVYLCASSLFRDEKLFFGSGTQLSVL.

This clone has more than one count but fewer than ten. The rearrangement uses TRBV7-2 and TRBJ1-2, with D tentatively TRBD1 (5 bases). Per the germline V gene, CDR1 is SGHTA and CDR2 is FQGNSA. The V gene lost 5 bases and the J gene lost 4 bases, with 17 bases spanning the gap. The length of the CDR3 is 15 residues. The CDR3 loop is CASSPGGGQGYGYTF. The CDR3 DNA is TGTGCCAGCAGCCCGGGGGGGGGTCAGGGCTATGGCTACACCTTC.

The CDR3 here is CASSGETQYF. CDR3 in DNA: TGTGCCAGCTCAGGAGAGACCCAGTACTTC. This chain uses TRBV18 with TRBJ2-5, with no clear D. The CDR3 runs to 10 residues. V dropped 5 bases and J dropped 4 bases, with 2 bases sitting between them. The germline CDR1 and CDR2 sequences are KGHSH and LQKENI. The whole variable domain, filled in from reference TRBV18 and TRBJ2-5, reads NAGVMQNPRHLVRRRGQEARLRCSPMKGHSHVYWYRQLPEEGLKFMVYLQKENIIDESGMPKERFSAEFPKEGPSILRIQQVVRGDSAAYFCASSGETQYFGPGTRLLVL.

The chain uses TRBV4-3 and TRBJ1-2; D is ambiguous. V was clipped by 0 bases and J by 5 bases, with 13 bases between them. Per the germline V gene, CDR1 is LGHNA and CDR2 is YSLEER. This CDR3 comprises 15 residues. The CDR3: CASSQDPQNLYGYTF. The DNA of the CDR3 is TGCGCCAGCAGCCAAGATCCCCAGAATTTGTATGGCTACACCTTC.

The rearrangement links TRBV12-1 to TRBJ2-5; no check of the table's D call, TRBD1, against the DNA was made. TRBV12-1 is flagged as a pseudogene. The CDR3 runs 19 residues. The CDR3, as DNA: TGTGCCAGCAGCTTTTATTCATCCGGCAGGGGGACGTGGCAAGAGACCCAGTACTTC. Residues: CASSFYSSGRGTWQETQYF.